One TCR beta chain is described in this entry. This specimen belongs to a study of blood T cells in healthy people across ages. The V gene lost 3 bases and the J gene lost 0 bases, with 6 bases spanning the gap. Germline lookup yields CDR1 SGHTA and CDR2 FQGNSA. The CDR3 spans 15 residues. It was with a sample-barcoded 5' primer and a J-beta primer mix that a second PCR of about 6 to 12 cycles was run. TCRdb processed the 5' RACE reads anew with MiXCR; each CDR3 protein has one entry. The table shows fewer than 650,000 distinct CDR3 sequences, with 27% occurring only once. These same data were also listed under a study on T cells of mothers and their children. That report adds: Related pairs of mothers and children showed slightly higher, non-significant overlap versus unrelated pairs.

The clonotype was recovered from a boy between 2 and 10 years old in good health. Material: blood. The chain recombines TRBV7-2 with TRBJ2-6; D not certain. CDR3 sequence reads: CASSFYRSGANVLTF. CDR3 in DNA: TGTGCCAGCAGCTTCTACCGCTCTGGGGCCAACGTCCTGACTTTC. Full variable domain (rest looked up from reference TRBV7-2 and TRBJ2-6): GAGVSQSPSNKVTEKGKDVELRCDPISGHTALYWYRQSLGQGLEFLIYFQGNSAPDKSGLPSDRFSAERTGGSVSTLTIQRTQQEDSAVYLCASSFYRSGANVLTFGAGSRLTVL.